This T cell receptor (beta chain) was profiled in a study of beta chain features in type 1 diabetes. Isolated RNA was reverse transcribed in full, so expressed TCRB transcripts were sequenced. Method: immunoSEQ multiplex PCR; TCRdb's copy keeps in-frame clones and lacks some. The sample has around 180,000 clones; more than 10% are singletons. This clone turned up a few times. From germline, CDR1 is LNHDA and CDR2 SQIVND (reference sequence). V lost 4 bases to trimming and J lost 3 bases, with 9 bases between them. This CDR3 has 13 residues. Material for sequencing was central memory CD4+ T cells from blood. The TCR comes from a woman between 18 and 29 years old in good health. This chain joins TRBV19 and TRBJ1-2, with D hard to call. The CDR3 is CASSNEGYYGYTF. The CDR3 DNA follows: TGTGCCAGTAGTAATGAGGGCTACTATGGCTACACCTTC.